Here is one TCR beta chain with its context. Its antigen is not yet known. It has no much larger one-base neighbor in the sample; base qualities were not kept. Participants in the prospective study were aged roughly 18 to 95 years, lived in 20 to 30 United States geographic areas, and enrolled through a virtual design. In the prospective study, participants were assigned to cohorts based on the clinical history participants reported in a screening survey and a study questionnaire. Recovered participants in ImmuneRACE Cohort 3 were defined as having two consecutive negative NP/OP PCR tests, clearance from a healthcare professional, or resolution of symptoms. In the prospective study, mobile phlebotomists collected whole blood, serum and a nasopharyngeal or oropharyngeal swab from each participant. Additional blood draws and questionnaires over an approximately 2-month period could optionally be provided by prospective study participants. Before DNA extraction, blood samples from the prospective study were shipped at room temperature or frozen.

The source of the sample is a study of blood T cell repertoires in COVID-19 (TCRdb year 2020). Regarding the research as a whole: The collaborator samples originated in the United States, Italy and Spain and spanned the acute and convalescent phases of COVID-19. The prospective study material was composed of cDNA or gDNA derived from T cells, B-cell-depleted T cells, or PBMCs. Deeply sampled blood TCRbeta repertoires from subjects exposed to, actively infected with, or recovered from COVID-19 were included in the dataset. The repertoires were made available in a free public database intended to serve as a resource for research on the immune response to SARS-CoV-2. The samples were drawn from the first 160 participants of the ongoing ImmuneRACE study and from 950 to 1,500 subjects provided by 6 global collaborators. Nearly every sample came with metadata listing a de-identified subject ID, COVID-19 status, age in years and sex. Where HLA class I and class II types were available, the types were taken from metadata supplied by the sample provider, not from assay-based typing.

What the research found in general, with its limitations: How much clinical and demographic metadata was included differed by source and by participant, and the metadata was provided uncurated.

The V end gives up 0 bases and the J end 1 base, leaving 3 bases in the junction not matched to a gene. From the germline V gene, CDR1 is SGHDT and CDR2 is YYEEEE. Measured from the cysteine to the phenylalanine, the CDR3 is 15 residues long. Just CDR3 DNA is preserved here, 45 bases in frame from base 1. TCRbeta CDR3 regions were amplified from genomic DNA using the immunoSEQ Assay, a bias-controlled multiplex PCR. Per the original workflow: Within the assay, amplification of reference gene primers was used to estimate how many nucleated cells each sample contained. To quantify the absolute abundance of each unique TCRbeta CDR3 rearrangement, sequence reads were collapsed and filtered. For each sample, productive Simpson clonality was calculated by taking the square root of Simpson's diversity index across productive rearrangements. Imported from immuneACCESS, the table was reduced by TCRdb to in-frame sequences with V and J called. These copies leave out some clones; in studies compared against another copy, an unresolved V gene accounts for under half, and the cause of the remainder is not known. V, J and clone size were drawn from that table, and D and trimming were deduced from the DNA. This sample gives roughly 200,000 clones in total; about 88% of them show up just once. 2.6% of the sample rests with the top ten.

The sequence came from a woman aged 30 to 39 who had recovered from COVID-19. The rearranged chain carries TRBV5-6 and TRBJ2-7; TRBD2 fits 8 bases in the junction. Sequenced sample: PBMCs or T cells enriched from blood (not recorded which). The DNA sequence is TGTGCCAGCAGCTTGGTTAGCGGGACTTCCTACGAGCAGTACTTC. It translates to CASSLVSGTSYEQYF.